This T cell receptor (beta chain) was captured in a study of cytomegalovirus exposure and HLA in healthy donors. Findings of the study overall: A previous analysis found most TCR beta V segments productive roughly 87% or roughly 30% of the time.

A remark on this clone: The antigen is not known.

CDR3 length: 16 amino acids. Germline CDR1 reads MNHEY; CDR2 reads SMNVEV (reference sequence). After removal of 4 bases from V and 0 bases from J, the junction contained 8 bases not matched to a gene. The PCR was carried out with 60 Vbeta primers and 13 Jbeta primers. Sequencing was performed with immunoSEQ multiplex PCR; in TCRdb, only in-frame clones are kept and a portion is missing. The data contain 150,000 to 200,000 clones, around 72% of them singletons. This TCR was recovered from a man aged 40-55 years in good health and CMV-seropositive. Sequenced material: PBMCs. The chain uses TRBV27 and TRBJ2-7; 8 positions match TRBD2. The CDR3 DNA reads as TGTGCCAGCAGTTCCGGGGGGGGGCGTCGCTCCTACGAGCAGTACTTC. It is translated as CASSSGGGRRSYEQYF.